This paragraph reports one T cell receptor (beta chain). This sample was taken from a study of technical replicates of blood from a handful of donors. Germline V gene lookup returns CDR1 ENHRY and CDR2 SYGVKD. The CDR3 consists of 14 residues. Trimming at V came to 6 bases and at J to 2 bases, leaving 2 bases not matched to a gene. Generated by immunoSEQ multiplex PCR, the TCRdb table keeps only in-frame clones and is missing some. The sample records roughly 90,000 clones, around 90% being singletons. The TCR originated in a human donor in good health. Material for sequencing was T cells isolated from PBMCs. The chain recombines TRBV10-3 with TRBJ2-3, with TRBD1 matching over 10 bases. CDR3 in amino acids: CAIRGQGFTDTQYF. CDR3 in DNA: TGTGCCATCAGGGGACAGGGGTTCACAGATACGCAGTATTTT.